This T cell receptor beta chain emerged from a study of beta chain features in type 1 diabetes. Broader study findings: In all four CD4+ subsets, TCRB CDR3 length was significantly, moderately reduced in type 1 diabetes.

A word on this clone: Its antigen is unidentified.

The isolated RNA, all of it, was reverse transcribed, so expressed TCRB transcripts were what got sequenced. Assay: immunoSEQ multiplex PCR; the TCRdb copy retains only in-frame clones and omits some. This sample has about 360,000 clones, with 10% to 15% found just once. CDR1 and CDR2 from the germline V gene are SGDLS and YYNGEE. The V end was cut by 0 bases, the J end by 2 bases, with 9 bases between. The length of the CDR3 is 15 residues. V and J are TRBV9 and TRBJ2-1; D is ambiguous. Sequences were obtained from naive CD4+ T cells from blood. The TCR comes from a man aged 18 to 30 in good health. The CDR3 reads CASSVAARTYNEQFF. The CDR3 DNA is TGTGCCAGCAGCGTAGCGGCTAGAACCTACAATGAGCAGTTCTTC.